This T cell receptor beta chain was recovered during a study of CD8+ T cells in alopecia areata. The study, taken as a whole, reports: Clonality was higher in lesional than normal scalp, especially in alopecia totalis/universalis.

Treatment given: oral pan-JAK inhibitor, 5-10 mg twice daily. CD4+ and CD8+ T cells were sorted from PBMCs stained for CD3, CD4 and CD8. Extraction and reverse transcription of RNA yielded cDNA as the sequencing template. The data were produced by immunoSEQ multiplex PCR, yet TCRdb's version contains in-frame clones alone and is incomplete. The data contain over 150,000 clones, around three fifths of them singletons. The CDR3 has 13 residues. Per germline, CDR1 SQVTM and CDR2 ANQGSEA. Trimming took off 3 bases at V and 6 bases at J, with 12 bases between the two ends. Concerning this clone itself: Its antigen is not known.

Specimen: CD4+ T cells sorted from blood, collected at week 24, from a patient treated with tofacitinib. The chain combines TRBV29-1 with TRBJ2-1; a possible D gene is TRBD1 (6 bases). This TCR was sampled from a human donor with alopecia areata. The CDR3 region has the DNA TGCAGCGTTGACAGGCAGGGGTCCAATGAGCAGTTCTTC. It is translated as CSVDRQGSNEQFF.